The next 29 T cell receptor beta chains were all read from a single sample in a study of blood T cell repertoires in COVID-19. Measured with immunoSEQ multiplex PCR; TCRdb has only the in-frame clones, and not every one. Found here are 130,000 or so clones, more than 65% of them singletons; the top ten hold 2.2%. The sequenced sample was peripheral blood. Receptor source: a woman in her 70s with acute or convalescent COVID-19.

The chain uses TRBV6-1 and TRBJ2-3; 12 bases line up with TRBD2. Germline V gene data show CDR1 as MNHNS and CDR2 as SASEGT. With 2 bases clipped from V and 5 bases from J, the junction kept 11 bases outside the gene matches. This CDR3 is built from 18 residues. CDR3 loop: CASSEFSGTSGWGDTQYF. CDR3 bases: TGTGCCAGCAGTGAATTCAGTGGGACTAGCGGGTGGGGAGATACGCAGTATTTT.

The rearrangement joins TRBV4-3 to TRBJ2-7; maybe TRBD1 (5 bases). Germline CDR1 reads LGHNA; CDR2 reads YSLEER. The CDR3 spans 12 residues. The ends were cut back, 1 base at V and 7 bases at J, with 8 bases in the middle. In nucleotides, the CDR3 is TGCGCCAGCAGCCAAGGGGGCAAGGAGCAGTACTTC. Protein: CASSQGGKEQYF.

The chain's CDR3 is CAWRTSGVVREQYF. The CDR3 region has the DNA TGTGCCTGGAGAACTAGCGGGGTGGTACGTGAGCAGTACTTC. This chain joins TRBV30 and TRBJ2-7, with TRBD2 matching over 10 bases. V was pared by 3 bases and J by 7 bases, with 9 bases of the junction left unmatched. Germline values: CDR1 GTSNPN, CDR2 SVGIG (reference sequence). The CDR3 runs 14 residues.

This rearrangement joins TRBV6-5 to TRBJ1-6, with TRBD1 matching 8 bases. Germline lookup yields CDR1 MNHEY and CDR2 SVGAGI. The V and J ends lost 6 bases and 9 bases, in that order; junction bases with no gene match: 4. CDR3 length: 13 amino acids. The CDR3 DNA is TGTGCCAGCAGGGGACAGGTGGCTTCACCCCTCCACTTT. It specifies CASRGQVASPLHF.

The chain links TRBV6-5 to TRBJ2-2; 10 nucleotides agree with TRBD1. This CDR3 spans 13 amino acids. Germline V gives CDR1 MNHEY, CDR2 SVGAGI. V dropped 6 bases and J dropped 6; count of bases not matched to a gene: 1. DNA for the CDR3: TGTGCCAGCAGAGACAGGGGGCCCGGGGAGCTGTTTTTT. It specifies CASRDRGPGELFF.

This chain links TRBV28 with TRBJ1-1; a possible D gene is TRBD1 (6 bases). Between the trimmed V and J ends, which lost 3 bases and 0 bases, there was a span of 14 bases. The CDR3 contains 16 residues. Germline values: CDR1 MDHEN, CDR2 SYDVKM. The CDR3 DNA sequence: TGTGCCAGCAGTTTTAGGGGGGGCGGGATGAACACTGAAGCTTTCTTT. As protein: CASSFRGGGMNTEAFF.

This clone was seen repeatedly, ten times or more. The chain links TRBV2 to TRBJ2-2; 10 nucleotides match TRBD2. J lost 5 bases, V lost 4 bases, and 4 bases had no gene match. This CDR3 comprises 15 residues. CDR1 and CDR2 (germline): SNHLY, FYNNEI. The CDR3 DNA reads TGTGCCAGCAGTGGAAATAGCGGGGGGACCGGGGAGCTGTTTTTT. Translated, it gives CASSGNSGGTGELFF.

This clone was observed a handful of times. This chain uses TRBV20-1 with TRBJ2-3; 9 nucleotides align to TRBD2. The germline V gene encodes CDR1 DFQATT and CDR2 SNEGSKA (reference sequence). The CDR3 loop spans 14 amino acids. V lost 3 bases, J lost 1 base, and 2 bases stayed unmatched. CDR3 amino acids: CSASVAGGTDTQYF. The CDR3 DNA reads as TGCAGTGCTAGTGTAGCGGGGGGCACAGATACGCAGTATTTT.

This clone was observed a few times. CDR3 DNA: TGTGCCAGCAGTCTCTACGAGGGCACTGAAGCTTTCTTT. Translated, it gives CASSLYEGTEAFF. This chain joins TRBV2 and TRBJ1-1; D uncertain. The CDR3 extends over 13 amino acids. The V gene lost 5 bases and the J gene lost 4 bases, with 11 bases spanning the gap. The germline V gene encodes CDR1 SNHLY and CDR2 FYNNEI.

The V call is TRBV5-4, the J call TRBJ2-3, with TRBD2 matching over 13 bases. After removal of 5 bases from V and 2 bases from J, the junction contained 11 bases not matched to a gene. The germline CDR1 and CDR2 sequences are SGHNT and YYREEE (reference sequence). The length of the CDR3 is 18 residues. CDR3 residues: CASRQGVGLAGSTDTQYF. The CDR3 DNA is TGTGCCAGCAGGCAGGGGGTGGGACTAGCGGGGTCCACAGATACGCAGTATTTT.

In this sample, this clone turned up a few times. The chain recombines TRBV11-2 with TRBJ2-5; 13 nucleotides agree with TRBD2. V shed 2 bases and J 4 bases; nucleotides not matched to a gene: 10. Germline V CDR1 and CDR2: SGHAT, FQNNGV. CDR3 length: 18 amino acids. CDR3 nucleotide sequence: TGTGCCAGCAGCTTAACCCCTGGACTAGCGGGAGCGTCAGAGACCCAGTACTTC. Translation: CASSLTPGLAGASETQYF.

This rearrangement joins TRBV2 to TRBJ2-4; D perhaps matches TRBD1 (6 bases). Germline CDR1 and CDR2: SNHLY and FYNNEI. The CDR3 sequence is 16 residues long. The V end lost 4 bases, the J end lost 1 base, and 14 bases lay between the germline ends. The CDR3 is CASSGSATGAKNIQYF. In DNA, the CDR3 is TGTGCCAGCAGTGGCTCCGCAACAGGGGCCAAAAACATTCAGTACTTC.

The gene calls are TRBV6-2 or TRBV6-3 and TRBJ2-6; a weak D match, TRBD2 (6 bases). Between the trimmed V and J ends, which lost 0 bases and 0 bases, there was a span of 12 bases. CDR3 size: 18 residues. Germline values: CDR1 MNHEY, CDR2 SVGEGT. In nucleotides, the CDR3 is TGTGCCAGCAGTTACTCGCGGGACTCAAGCTCTGGGGCCAACGTCCTGACTTTC. Residues: CASSYSRDSSSGANVLTF.

The chain combines TRBV5-1 with TRBJ2-2; the D gene is possibly TRBD1 (5 bases). From germline, CDR1 is SGHRS and CDR2 YFSETQ. This CDR3 contains 14 residues. V was trimmed by 5 bases and J by 1 base, leaving 9 bases between them. DNA of the CDR3: TGCGCCAGCAGACCTACAGGGAACACCGGGGAGCTGTTTTTT. This gives the protein CASRPTGNTGELFF.

This clone was observed a handful of times. The chain carries TRBV6-6 and TRBJ1-3; D is ambiguous. Looked up from germline, CDR1 is MNHNY and CDR2 is SVGAGI (reference sequence). CDR3 length: 15 amino acids. V was trimmed by 3 bases and J by 0 bases, leaving 9 bases between them. The CDR3 reads CASSYPTNSGNTIYF. DNA of the CDR3: TGTGCCAGCAGTTATCCTACTAACTCTGGAAACACCATATATTTT.

The J gene is TRBJ1-2, the V gene TRBV7-9; possible D gene TRBD1, 5 bases. This CDR3 is built from 14 residues. Germline CDR1 reads SEHNR; CDR2 reads FQNEAQ (reference sequence). Deletions cut 1 base from V and 4 bases from J, with 10 bases between. CDR3 in amino acids: CASSLGQGLYGYTF. The CDR3 coding sequence is TGTGCCAGCAGCTTAGGGCAGGGTCTCTATGGCTACACCTTC.

The chain joins TRBV27 to TRBJ1-2, with 10 bases matching TRBD1. The CDR3 sequence is 13 residues long. V lost 7 bases and J lost 6; bases outside the gene matches: 5. Germline V gene lookup returns CDR1 MNHEY and CDR2 SMNVEV (reference sequence). The CDR3 region is CASMGTGVNGYTF. In DNA, the CDR3 is TGTGCCAGCATGGGGACAGGGGTGAATGGCTACACCTTC.

This CDR3 reads CASSKRQGQGYTF. CDR3 sequence (DNA): TGTGCCAGCAGCAAGCGACAGGGCCAAGGCTACACCTTC. J is TRBJ1-2 and V is TRBV6-5, with 7 bases that match TRBD1. This CDR3 is built from 13 residues. Looked up from germline, CDR1 is MNHEY and CDR2 is SVGAGI. Trimming took 6 bases from V and 8 from J; bases not matched to a gene: 9.

The chain couples TRBV28 to TRBJ2-5; 8 bases line up with TRBD2. CDR3 size: 14 residues. Germline V gene lookup returns CDR1 MDHEN and CDR2 SYDVKM. Unmatched junction bases numbered 4, after V lost 1 base and J lost 6 bases. CDR3 in DNA: TGTGCCAGCAGTTTATTCCGGGAGGGAAAGACCCAGTACTTC. Translating it yields CASSLFREGKTQYF.

The chain couples TRBV11-2 to TRBJ2-5, with TRBD2 matching 7 bases. Germline V CDR1 and CDR2: SGHAT, FQNNGV. The CDR3 runs 15 residues. V lost 5 bases to trimming and J lost 0 bases; unmatched junction nucleotides: 6. The CDR3: CASSPTGRDQETQYF. The CDR3 DNA follows: TGTGCCAGCAGCCCCACGGGGAGGGACCAAGAGACCCAGTACTTC.

This sequence joins TRBV5-4 and TRBJ2-3; 8 bases agree with TRBD2. This CDR3 has 15 amino acids. Germline V gene lookup returns CDR1 SGHNT and CDR2 YYREEE (reference sequence). V lost 0 bases, J lost 2 bases, and 2 bases stayed unmatched. CDR3 region: CASSLELAVTDTQYF. CDR3 nucleotide sequence: TGTGCCAGCAGCTTGGAACTAGCGGTCACAGATACGCAGTATTTT.

The J gene is TRBJ2-3, the V gene TRBV7-6, with D possibly being TRBD1 (5 bases). The V gene lost 6 bases and the J gene lost 0 bases, with 10 bases spanning the gap. This CDR3 spans 14 amino acids. In germline, CDR1 is SGHVS, CDR2 FNYEAQ. As DNA, the CDR3 is TGTGCCAGCAGTTTCGACAGCAGCACAGATACGCAGTATTTT. This translates into CASSFDSSTDTQYF.

The V gene is TRBV19, the J gene TRBJ2-7; 7 bases map to TRBD2. The CDR3 runs 15 residues. The J segment lost 0 bases and the V segment lost 3 bases, leaving 5 bases of the junction unmatched. Germline CDR1 and CDR2: LNHDA and SQIVND (reference sequence). The DNA of the CDR3 is TGTGCCAGTAGTATCGCAGCGGGGAGCTCCTACGAGCAGTACTTC. Translating gives CASSIAAGSSYEQYF.

This clone was found a few times. The J gene is TRBJ2-3, the V gene TRBV6-4, with D possibly TRBD2 on 6 matching bases. The CDR3 covers 14 residues. V lost 6 bases and J lost 2, with 12 bases in between. Germline V gene data show CDR1 as MRHNA and CDR2 as SNTAGT. The CDR3 sequence: CASSGGGDTDTQYF. CDR3 nucleotide sequence: TGTGCCAGCAGCGGGGGTGGGGACACAGATACGCAGTATTTT.

The chain employs TRBV6-5 and TRBJ2-5; D uncertain. This CDR3 has 14 amino acids. The V end was cut by 5 bases, the J end by 3 bases, with 13 bases between. Germline V CDR1 and CDR2: MNHEY, SVGAGI. The DNA of the CDR3 is TGTGCCAGCAGTAACGACGACTTAAAAGAGACCCAGTACTTC. This translates into CASSNDDLKETQYF.

V is TRBV7-2 and J is TRBJ2-5, with TRBD1 as a possible D gene (5 bases). Per the germline V gene, CDR1 is SGHTA and CDR2 is FQGNSA. With 5 bases removed from V and 2 bases from J, the gap between germline ends came to 9 bases. The CDR3 loop spans 13 amino acids. The CDR3 region is CASSRQRQETQYF. CDR3 coding DNA: TGTGCCAGCAGCCGACAGAGACAAGAGACCCAGTACTTC. The full variable domain, rest sourced from reference TRBV7-2 and TRBJ2-5, is GAGVSQSPSNKVTEKGKDVELRCDPISGHTALYWYRQSLGQGLEFLIYFQGNSAPDKSGLPSDRFSAERTGGSVSTLTIQRTQQEDSAVYLCASSRQRQETQYFGPGTRLLVL.

CDR3 amino acids: CASSLGDSGEQYF. The CDR3 DNA follows: TGCGCCAGCAGCTTGGGGGACAGCGGCGAGCAGTACTTC. The genes are TRBV5-1 and TRBJ2-7; 7 nucleotides agree with TRBD1. The CDR3 has 13 amino acids. Germline CDR1 is SGHRS and CDR2 is YFSETQ. The V gene end was trimmed by 0 bases and the J gene end by 6 bases; junction bases not matched to a gene: 3.

The V and J genes are TRBV12-3 or TRBV12-4 and TRBJ2-1; possibly TRBD1 or TRBD2 for D (5 bases each). Trimming stripped 5 bases from V and 7 bases from J, with 9 bases between. CDR3 length equals 12 residues. CDR3 DNA: TGTGCCAGCAGTCTAGGGGAGAATGAGCAGTTCTTC. It is translated as CASSLGENEQFF.

V gene TRBV3-1 (or the pseudogene TRBV3-2) combines with J gene TRBJ1-4; 9 bases are shared with TRBD1. V was clipped by 0 bases and J by 8 bases; unmatched bases: 7. Germline V gene data show CDR1 as LGHDT and CDR2 as YNNKEL (reference sequence). The CDR3 is 16 residues long. CDR3 bases: TGTGCCAGCAGCCAAGAAAACAGGGGGCAAATGGAAAAACTGTTTTTT. It translates to CASSQENRGQMEKLFF.